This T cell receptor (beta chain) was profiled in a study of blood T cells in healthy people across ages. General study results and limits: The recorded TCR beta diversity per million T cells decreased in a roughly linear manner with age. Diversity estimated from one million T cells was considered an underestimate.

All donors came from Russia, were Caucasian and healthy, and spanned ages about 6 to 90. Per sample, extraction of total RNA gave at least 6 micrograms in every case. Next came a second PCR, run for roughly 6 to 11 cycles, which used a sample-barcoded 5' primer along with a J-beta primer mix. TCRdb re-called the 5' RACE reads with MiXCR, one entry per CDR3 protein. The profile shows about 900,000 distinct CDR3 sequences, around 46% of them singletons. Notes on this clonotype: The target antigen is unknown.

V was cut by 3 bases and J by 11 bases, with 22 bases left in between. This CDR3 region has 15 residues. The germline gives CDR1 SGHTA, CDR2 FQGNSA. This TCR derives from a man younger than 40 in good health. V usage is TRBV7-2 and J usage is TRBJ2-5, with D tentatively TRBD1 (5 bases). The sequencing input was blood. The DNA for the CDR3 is TGTGCCAGCAGCTTCTTCGTGGGGCCGTACTACAAGCAGTACTTC. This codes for CASSFFVGPYYKQYF.